Listed below are T cell receptor beta chains from one sample, sequenced in a study of neurological immune-mediated disorders. TCRdb fed the 5' RACE reads into MiXCR, producing one record per CDR3 protein. The sample records roughly 57,000 distinct CDR3 sequences, 7.5% to 9.5% being singletons. The sample comprised PBMCs. The receptors were gathered from a woman in her forties in good health. Each CDR3 is given with its conserved first and last residue. A D gene is named only where the DNA matches it firmly. Size is stated for part of the rows, as once, few or many counts, or as a class when the clone is expanded.

J: TRBJ1-4
D: .
size: many
V: TRBV5-1
DNA: TGCGCCAGCAGCCTGAGAGGGGGTACTAATGAAAAACTGTTTTTT
CDR3: CASSLRGGTNEKLFF

J: TRBJ2-6
D: .
size: many
V: TRBV5-6
DNA: TGTGCCAGCAGCTTGGCCGGGCCGGGGGCCAACGTCCTGACTTTC
CDR3: CASSLAGPGANVLTF

J: TRBJ2-2
D: .
size: many
V: TRBV6-2/TRBV6-3
DNA: TGTGCCAGCACCGAACATTCCACCGGGGAGCTGTTTTTT
CDR3: CASTEHSTGELFF

J: TRBJ2-3
D: .
size: many
V: TRBV6-5
DNA: TGTGCCAGCAGAATCAGGGGGGGAACAGATACGCAGTATTTT
CDR3: CASRIRGGTDTQYF

J: TRBJ2-1
D: TRBD1
size: many
V: TRBV5-1
DNA: TGCGCCAGCAGCCCCCGGACAGGGGAGTTTCATGAGCAGTTCTTC
CDR3: CASSPRTGEFHEQFF

J: TRBJ2-3
D: .
size: .
V: TRBV7-2
DNA: TGTGCCAGCAGCTTAGGGTTAGTAGCGGACCTCACAGATACGCAGTATTTT
CDR3: CASSLGLVADLTDTQYF

J: TRBJ2-3
D: .
size: many
V: TRBV5-5
DNA: TGTGCCAGCAGTTCGTGGGGCATCTTGGACGATACGCAGTATTTT
CDR3: CASSSWGILDDTQYF

J: TRBJ2-5
D: .
size: many
V: TRBV5-1
DNA: TGCGCCAGCAGCCTTCGAGGGGGGCTAGCGGAGACCCAGTACTTC
CDR3: CASSLRGGLAETQYF

J: TRBJ2-3
D: TRBD2
size: many
V: TRBV7-9
DNA: TGTGCCAGCTTACCTGGCCTAGCGGAGGCAGATACGCAGTATTTT
CDR3: CASLPGLAEADTQYF

J: TRBJ2-4
D: .
size: many
V: TRBV5-1
DNA: TGCGCCAGCAGCTTGGGACACCTACTAGCCAAAAACATTCAGTACTTC
CDR3: CASSLGHLLAKNIQYF

J: TRBJ2-3
D: .
size: many
V: TRBV12-3/TRBV12-4
DNA: TGTGCCAGCAGTTTGGAGGGGGTTGGCGATACGCAGTATTTT
CDR3: CASSLEGVGDTQYF

J: TRBJ1-2
D: TRBD1
size: many
V: TRBV7-2
DNA: TGTGCCAGCAGCTACCCAGGGGGCGGTGGCTACACCTTC
CDR3: CASSYPGGGGYTF

J: TRBJ1-2
D: TRBD1
size: many
V: TRBV4-3
DNA: TGCGCCAGCAGCCAACCGGGACAGGGGGCCGGGTATGGCTACACCTTC
CDR3: CASSQPGQGAGYGYTF

J: TRBJ1-2
D: TRBD1
size: many
V: TRBV5-1
DNA: TGCGCCAGCAGCGTCCGTACAGGGGGAAACTATGGCTACACCTTC
CDR3: CASSVRTGGNYGYTF

J: TRBJ2-1
D: .
size: many
V: TRBV12-3/TRBV12-4
DNA: TGTGCCAGCAGTTTTGGGCGTTATGGTGAGCAGTTCTTC
CDR3: CASSFGRYGEQFF

J: TRBJ2-7
D: .
size: many
V: TRBV14
DNA: TGTGCCAGCAGCCTTGGGTTAGTCACCTACGAGCAGTACTTC
CDR3: CASSLGLVTYEQYF

J: TRBJ1-5
D: .
size: many
V: TRBV6-5
DNA: TGTGCCAGCAGCCCCTCAGGGGCCCACTTGCATTTT
CDR3: CASSPSGAHLHF

J: TRBJ2-2
D: .
size: many
V: TRBV4-3
DNA: TGCGCCAGCAGCCGAGTCGCGGGGCCGAACACCGGGGAGCTGTTTTTT
CDR3: CASSRVAGPNTGELFF

J: TRBJ1-1
D: .
size: .
V: TRBV5-1
DNA: TGCGCCAGCAGTTCCTCGACAGTAAACACTGAAGCTTTCTTT
CDR3: CASSSSTVNTEAFF

J: TRBJ1-1
D: .
size: many
V: TRBV7-3
DNA: TGTGCCAGCAGCTTTGGAGGTTTTGGAACTGAAGCTTTCTTT
CDR3: CASSFGGFGTEAFF

J: TRBJ1-1
D: TRBD1
size: many
V: TRBV5-6
DNA: TGTGCCAGCAGCTGGGGGACAGCCGAAGCTTTCTTT
CDR3: CASSWGTAEAFF

J: TRBJ2-2
D: .
size: many
V: TRBV5-1
DNA: TGCGCCAGCAGCTTGTCCGGGGAGCTGTTTTTT
CDR3: CASSLSGELFF

J: TRBJ2-5
D: .
size: many
V: TRBV27
DNA: TGTGCCAGCAGTGAGGGGTACCAAGAGACCCAGTACTTC
CDR3: CASSEGYQETQYF

J: TRBJ1-4
D: TRBD1
size: many
V: TRBV12-3/TRBV12-4
DNA: TGTGCCAGCAGTCCTGACAGGGCCCGAACAACTAATGAAAAACTGTTTTTT
CDR3: CASSPDRARTTNEKLFF

J: TRBJ2-7
D: TRBD1
size: .
V: TRBV20-1
DNA: TGCAGTGCCACCGATGTATTACAGGGGAACTACGAGCAGTACTTC
CDR3: CSATDVLQGNYEQYF

J: TRBJ2-5
D: TRBD2
size: many
V: TRBV5-1
DNA: TGCGCCAGCAGCTTCTCCTCGGGGGGTTCAGAGACCCAGTACTTC
CDR3: CASSFSSGGSETQYF

J: TRBJ2-4
D: TRBD1
size: many
V: TRBV6-6
DNA: TGTGCCAGCAGTATATCGACAGGGGGCCTGGACATTCAGTACTTC
CDR3: CASSISTGGLDIQYF

J: TRBJ2-4
D: .
size: many
V: TRBV18
DNA: TGTGCCAGCTCCGTCACGCTAGCCCAAAACATTCAGTACTTC
CDR3: CASSVTLAQNIQYF

J: TRBJ1-1
D: .
size: many
V: TRBV9
DNA: TGTGCCAGCAGCGTGGGGACAACGAACACTGAAGCTTTCTTT
CDR3: CASSVGTTNTEAFF

J: TRBJ1-1
D: TRBD1
size: many
V: TRBV20-1
DNA: TGCAGTGCTAGAGACCCGACAGGGGTGAACACTGAAGCTTTCTTT
CDR3: CSARDPTGVNTEAFF

J: TRBJ2-5
D: .
size: many
V: TRBV4-3
DNA: TGCGCCAGCAGCCAAGGGAATTATCTTGATGAGACCCAGTACTTC
CDR3: CASSQGNYLDETQYF

J: TRBJ1-1
D: .
size: many
V: TRBV7-7
DNA: TGTGCTAGCAGCTCGGGGCTGAACACTGAAGCTTTCTTT
CDR3: CASSSGLNTEAFF

J: TRBJ2-1
D: .
size: few
V: TRBV5-1
DNA: TGCGCCAGCAGCTTGGAACTCAGGGAAATTGATGAGCAGTTCTTC
CDR3: CASSLELREIDEQFF

J: TRBJ1-1
D: .
size: many
V: TRBV7-9
DNA: TGTGCCAGCAGCCCCGGACAGTTTGAAGCTTTCTTT
CDR3: CASSPGQFEAFF

J: TRBJ2-2
D: TRBD2
size: few
V: TRBV20-1
DNA: TGCAGTGGCGCGGGAGAAGCTACCGGGGAGCTGTTTTTT
CDR3: CSGAGEATGELFF

J: TRBJ1-5
D: .
size: many
V: TRBV20-1
DNA: TGCAGTGCTTCCAAGCCTCAGGGAAGCAATCAGCCCCAGCATTTT
CDR3: CSASKPQGSNQPQHF

J: TRBJ1-4
D: .
size: many
V: TRBV20-1
DNA: TGCAGTGCTAGAGATTTGGTGACCCGCACAACTAATGAAAAACTGTTTTTT
CDR3: CSARDLVTRTTNEKLFF

J: TRBJ2-7
D: .
size: many
V: TRBV12-3/TRBV12-4
DNA: TGTGCCAGCAGTTGGAACACTGGCTACGAGCAGTACTTC
CDR3: CASSWNTGYEQYF

J: TRBJ2-1
D: TRBD2
size: many
V: TRBV12-5
DNA: TGTGCTAGTGGTTTGGAGACCGGACTAGTCGATGAGCAGTTCTTC
CDR3: CASGLETGLVDEQFF

J: TRBJ2-5
D: TRBD2
size: many
V: TRBV20-1
DNA: TGCAGTGCTGGCACCTCCACTAGCGGGAGTAATTGGGAGACCCAGTACTTC
CDR3: CSAGTSTSGSNWETQYF

J: TRBJ2-5
D: .
size: many
V: TRBV15
DNA: TGTGCCACCAGCAGAGATGGGGCAGTCCAAGAGACCCAGTACTTC
CDR3: CATSRDGAVQETQYF

J: TRBJ1-4
D: .
size: many
V: TRBV5-1
DNA: TGCGCCAGCAGCTTGAGTATGGTACAAACGGATGAAAAACTGTTTTTT
CDR3: CASSLSMVQTDEKLFF

J: TRBJ2-7
D: .
size: many
V: TRBV3-1
DNA: TGTGCCAGCAGCCAAGCCAGGTACGAGCAGTACTTC
CDR3: CASSQARYEQYF

J: TRBJ2-1
D: TRBD2
size: many
V: TRBV3-1
DNA: TGTGCCAGCAGCCCGGTAGCGGGGGGGAAGGGCAATGAGCAGTTCTTC
CDR3: CASSPVAGGKGNEQFF

J: TRBJ2-5
D: TRBD2
size: many
V: TRBV9
DNA: TGTGCCAGCAGCGTAGACCCTCCGGGACTACCTCAAGAGACCCAGTACTTC
CDR3: CASSVDPPGLPQETQYF

J: TRBJ2-1
D: .
size: few
V: TRBV11-3
DNA: TGTGCCAGCAGCCCGCGAGGGGGTTATGAGCAGTTCTTC
CDR3: CASSPRGGYEQFF

J: TRBJ1-1
D: .
size: many
V: TRBV4-1
DNA: TGCGCCAGCAGCCCGATCGAGGGGAGCACTGAAGCTTTCTTT
CDR3: CASSPIEGSTEAFF

J: TRBJ1-1
D: .
size: many
V: TRBV12-3/TRBV12-4
DNA: TGTGCCAGCAGTCCTGGGCCCCGGGGGTACACTGAAGCTTTCTTT
CDR3: CASSPGPRGYTEAFF

J: TRBJ2-3
D: .
size: .
V: TRBV7-9
DNA: TGTGCCAGCAGCCCCCTGAGTTGGGCCCCACTTCGGAGCACAGATACGCAGTATTTT
CDR3: CASSPLSWAPLRSTDTQYF

J: TRBJ2-2
D: .
size: many
V: TRBV27
DNA: TGTGCCAGCAGTTTATATCCGAACACCGGGGAGCTGTTTTTT
CDR3: CASSLYPNTGELFF

J: TRBJ2-3
D: .
size: .
V: TRBV7-2
DNA: TGTGCCAGCAGCCCCTTTGCAGCCAGCACAGATACGCAGTATTTT
CDR3: CASSPFAASTDTQYF

J: TRBJ2-3
D: TRBD2
size: many
V: TRBV7-2
DNA: TGTGCCAGCAGCTTAGGGCGAGGCGGGAGGGTTGCAGATACGCAGTATTTT
CDR3: CASSLGRGGRVADTQYF

J: TRBJ1-1
D: TRBD1
size: many
V: TRBV20-1
DNA: TGCAGTGCTGTCCGGGACAGGCCCGAAGCTTTCTTT
CDR3: CSAVRDRPEAFF

J: TRBJ2-1
D: .
size: many
V: TRBV5-1
DNA: TGCGCCAGCAGCTTTACGGCGTCTAGCTCCTACAATGAGCAGTTCTTC
CDR3: CASSFTASSSYNEQFF

J: TRBJ2-1
D: TRBD1
size: many
V: TRBV7-2
DNA: TGTGCCAGCAGGGGACAGGGGGCGGGTTACAATGAGCAGTTCTTC
CDR3: CASRGQGAGYNEQFF

J: TRBJ1-2
D: .
size: many
V: TRBV5-1
DNA: TGCGCCAGCAGCTTGGGGTCATCCCTTTATGGCTACACCTTC
CDR3: CASSLGSSLYGYTF

J: TRBJ2-1
D: TRBD2
size: many
V: TRBV6-2/TRBV6-3
DNA: TGTGCCAGCAGTTACGGACTAGCGGGAGTCCGGGAGCAGTTCTTC
CDR3: CASSYGLAGVREQFF

J: TRBJ1-2
D: TRBD1
size: few
V: TRBV5-6
DNA: TGTGCCAGCAGCTCCCGGACAGGGCTAGAAGGCTACACCTTC
CDR3: CASSSRTGLEGYTF

J: TRBJ2-3
D: TRBD2
size: many
V: TRBV7-9
DNA: TGTGCCAGCAGCCCAAGCGGGGGAAGAGATACGCAGTATTTT
CDR3: CASSPSGGRDTQYF

J: TRBJ2-7
D: .
size: .
V: TRBV4-2
DNA: TGTGCCAGCAGCCAAGTATTTGGCCTGAGCTACTACGAGCAGTACTTC
CDR3: CASSQVFGLSYYEQYF